The present TCR beta chain was sequenced within a study of blood T cell repertoires in COVID-19. Background on the study: Spain, Italy and the United States supplied samples that represented acute and convalescent COVID-19.

Methods used by the authors: Nucleated cell counts were estimated from reference gene primer amplification. Produced via immunoSEQ multiplex PCR; TCRdb's table is partial and in-frame only. V and J calls and clone size are copied from that table; D and trimming were computed from the DNA. The sample lists roughly 160,000 clones; roughly 88% were seen once. Seattle patients were enrolled while actively infected and followed longitudinally. The length of the CDR3 is 17 residues. Losses at the gene ends were 1 base for V and 0 bases for J; bases not matched to a gene: 9. Germline V gene sequence: CDR1 LNHDA, CDR2 SQIVND (reference sequence).

Specimen: peripheral blood. The TCR sequence derives from a man younger than 30 with COVID-19, enrolled during active disease. The rearrangement uses TRBV19 and TRBJ2-7, with TRBD1 matching over 7 bases. CDR3 in amino acids: CASSIGLTGKSSYEQYF. CDR3 sequence (DNA): TGTGCCAGTAGTATAGGGTTGACAGGGAAGAGCTCCTACGAGCAGTACTTC.